This record concerns one T cell receptor (beta chain) sequence. What it recognizes is unknown. The data belong to a study of cytomegalovirus exposure and HLA in healthy donors. As for the study in general: According to later analysis, the same platform produced the roughly 130 validation and over 600 first-cohort repertoires. Study observations and caveats: Most TCR sequences were seen very rarely across donors, but some public TCRs occurred in many. Diagnosis of cytomegalovirus status made by the classifier reportedly showed high specificity and sensitivity.

CDR3 length: 18 residues. Germline loops: CDR1 LNHDA, CDR2 SQIVND (reference sequence). The ends lost 4 bases at V and 0 bases at J; junction bases unmatched: 7. The study drew the donors from its 120-subject validation cohort, separate from the roughly 700-subject first cohort. Sequenced by immunoSEQ multiplex PCR; TCRdb stores in-frame clones only, minus some. The sample has around 150,000 clones, about 80% seen once. The clonotype was recovered from a man younger than 40 in good health and CMV-seropositive. This chain links TRBV19 with TRBJ2-6, with 9 bases that match TRBD1. Sequenced material: PBMCs. CDR3 loop: CASSTRTGVSSGANVLTF. For the CDR3, the DNA is TGTGCCAGTAGTACACGGACAGGGGTAAGCTCTGGGGCCAACGTCCTGACTTTC.